The present TCR beta chain was sequenced within a study of cytomegalovirus exposure and HLA in healthy donors. This clone was counted a few times. 13 Jbeta primers and 60 Vbeta primers were used for the PCR. The assay was immunoSEQ multiplex PCR, and TCRdb's table has in-frame clones only and misses some. Of 100,000 or so clones listed, 77% were seen once; the top ten hold roughly 9.8%. The CDR3 totals 15 residues. Per the germline V gene, CDR1 is MNHNS and CDR2 is SASEGT. The V end lost 2 bases, the J end lost 3 bases, and 10 bases lay between the germline ends. Specimen: PBMCs. The chain couples TRBV6-1 to TRBJ1-4, with D tentatively TRBD1 (6 bases). The sequence was collected from a middle-aged man in good health and CMV-seropositive. CDR3: CASSEREGANEKLFF. CDR3 nucleotides: TGTGCCAGCAGTGAAAGGGAGGGGGCTAATGAAAAACTGTTTTTT.